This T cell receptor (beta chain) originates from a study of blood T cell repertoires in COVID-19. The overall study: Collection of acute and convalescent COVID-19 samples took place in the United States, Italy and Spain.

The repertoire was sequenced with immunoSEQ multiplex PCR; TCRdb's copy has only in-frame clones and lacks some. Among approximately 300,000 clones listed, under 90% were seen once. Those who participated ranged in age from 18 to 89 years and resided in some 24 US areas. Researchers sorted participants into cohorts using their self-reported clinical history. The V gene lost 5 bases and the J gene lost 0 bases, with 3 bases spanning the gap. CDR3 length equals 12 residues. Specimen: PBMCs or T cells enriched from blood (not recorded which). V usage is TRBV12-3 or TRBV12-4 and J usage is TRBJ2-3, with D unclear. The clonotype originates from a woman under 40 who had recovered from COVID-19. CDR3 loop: CASSRSTDTQYF. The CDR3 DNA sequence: TGTGCCAGCAGTCGTAGCACAGATACGCAGTATTTT.